The entry below gives a single T cell receptor (beta chain) sequence along with its context. Its matching antigen is unknown. It was with 60 Vbeta and 13 Jbeta primers that the PCR ran. Sequenced by immunoSEQ multiplex PCR; TCRdb stores in-frame clones only, minus some. The table has roughly 250,000 clones, roughly 86% seen once; the top ten hold roughly 2%. Those who donated were healthy bone marrow donors. The source of the sample is a study of cytomegalovirus exposure and HLA in healthy donors. Study-wide findings and caveats: Researchers catalogued about 160 TCR beta chains as cytomegalovirus-associated. Most of the TCR beta V segments (in an earlier analysis) were productive either about 90% or about 30% of the time.

Germline CDR1 is MDHEN and CDR2 is SYDVKM. The CDR3 runs 14 residues. Trimming took off 2 bases at V and 8 bases at J, with 15 bases between the two ends. The receptor was derived from a woman in her 40s in good health and CMV-seropositive. This rearrangement joins TRBV28 to TRBJ1-2, with TRBD1 as a possible D gene (5 bases). Specimen: PBMCs. CDR3 sequence (DNA): TGTGCCAGCAGTTTAGGACAAGGAGGGTGGGGCTACACCTTC. Translating it yields CASSLGQGGWGYTF.